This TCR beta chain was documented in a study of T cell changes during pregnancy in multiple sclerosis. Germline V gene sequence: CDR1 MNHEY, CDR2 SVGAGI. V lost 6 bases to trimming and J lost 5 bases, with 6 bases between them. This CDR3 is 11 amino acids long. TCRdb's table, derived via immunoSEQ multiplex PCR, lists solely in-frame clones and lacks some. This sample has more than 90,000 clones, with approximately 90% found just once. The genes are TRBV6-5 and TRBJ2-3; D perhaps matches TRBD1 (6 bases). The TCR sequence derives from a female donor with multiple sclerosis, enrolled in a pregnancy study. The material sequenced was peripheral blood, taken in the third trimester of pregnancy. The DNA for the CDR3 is TGTGCCAGCAGAGGGGGAGATACGCAGTATTTT. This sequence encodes CASRGGDTQYF.